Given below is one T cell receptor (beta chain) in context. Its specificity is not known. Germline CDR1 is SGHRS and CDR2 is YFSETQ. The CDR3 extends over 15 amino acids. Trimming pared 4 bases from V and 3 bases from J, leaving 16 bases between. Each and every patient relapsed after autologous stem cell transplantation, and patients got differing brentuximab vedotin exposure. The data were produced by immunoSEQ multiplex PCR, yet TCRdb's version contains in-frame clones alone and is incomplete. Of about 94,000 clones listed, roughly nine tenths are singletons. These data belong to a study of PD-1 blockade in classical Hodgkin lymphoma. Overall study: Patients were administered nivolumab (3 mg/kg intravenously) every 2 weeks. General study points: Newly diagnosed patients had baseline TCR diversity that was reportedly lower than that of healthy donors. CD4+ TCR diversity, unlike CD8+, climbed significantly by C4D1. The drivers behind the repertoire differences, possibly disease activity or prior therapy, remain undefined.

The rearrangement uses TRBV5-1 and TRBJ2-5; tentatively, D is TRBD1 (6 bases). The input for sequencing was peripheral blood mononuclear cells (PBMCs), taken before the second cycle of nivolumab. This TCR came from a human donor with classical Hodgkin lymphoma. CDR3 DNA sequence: TGCGCCAGCAGCCCGGGACACCGCTTCGAAGAGACCCAGTACTTC. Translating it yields CASSPGHRFEETQYF.